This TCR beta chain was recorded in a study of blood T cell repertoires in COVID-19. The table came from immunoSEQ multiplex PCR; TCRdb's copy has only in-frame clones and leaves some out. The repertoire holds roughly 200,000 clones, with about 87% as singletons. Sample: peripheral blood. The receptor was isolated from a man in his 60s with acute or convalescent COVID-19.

CDR3 loop: CASSSDRGDGETF. CDR3 in DNA: TGTGCCAGCAGCTCGGACAGGGGCGACGGGGAGACCTTC. The V and J genes are TRBV5-4 and TRBJ1-2; 9 bases match TRBD1. V lost 3 bases, J lost 14 bases, and 11 bases stayed unmatched. Germline CDR1 reads SGHNT; CDR2 reads YYREEE (reference sequence). This CDR3 comprises 13 residues. Full variable domain (outside the CDR3, taken from reference TRBV5-4 and TRBJ1-2): ETGVTQSPTHLIKTRGQQVTLRCSSQSGHNTVSWYQQALGQGPQFIFQYYREEENGRGNFPPRFSGLQFPNYSSELNVNALELDDSALYLCASSSDRGDGETFGSGTRLTVV.